Following are 23 T cell receptor beta chains from one sample sequenced in a study of blood T cell repertoires in COVID-19. Some clones are missing from TCRdb's copy, which holds only in-frame ones; the method was immunoSEQ multiplex PCR. The sample carries around 150,000 clones, about 90% recorded once. The sequenced sample was peripheral blood. Receptor source: a man aged 25-45 years with COVID-19, enrolled during active disease.

The count of this clone is one. The V and J genes are TRBV2 and TRBJ2-1, with 7 bases matching TRBD1. Germline CDR1 and CDR2: SNHLY and FYNNEI. V was pared by 8 bases and J by 4 bases, with 8 bases of the junction left unmatched. The CDR3 runs 14 residues. Here the CDR3 DNA reads TGTGCCAGCGATCCCGGGACAGAGTACAATGAGCAGTTCTTC. It is translated as CASDPGTEYNEQFF.

This clone was picked up one time. The CDR3 sequence is CASSLRIDKETQYF. CDR3 DNA: TGCGCCAGCAGCCTTCGGATCGACAAAGAGACCCAGTACTTC. The rearrangement links TRBV4-3 to TRBJ2-5; D call uncertain. The CDR3 has 14 residues. The V gene's germline CDR1 is LGHNA and CDR2 YSLEER. V was cut by 4 bases and J by 3 bases, with 12 bases left in between.

This chain uses TRBV6-5 with TRBJ2-7, with D possibly TRBD1 on 5 matching bases. Trimming took off 1 base at V and 4 bases at J, with 11 bases between the two ends. The length of the CDR3 is 14 residues. Germline CDR1 reads MNHEY; CDR2 reads SVGAGI. The CDR3 sequence is CASSYFGSGYEQYF. CDR3 nucleotides: TGTGCCAGCAGTTACTTCGGTTCAGGGTACGAGCAGTACTTC.

CDR3 in amino acids: CASSPLSGNDEQYF. The CDR3 DNA sequence: TGTGCCAGCAGCCCCCTATCGGGGAACGACGAGCAGTACTTC. The rearrangement links TRBV7-8 to TRBJ2-7; the D gene is possibly TRBD2 (5 bases). Germline V gene lookup returns CDR1 SGHVS and CDR2 FQNEAQ. Between the trimmed V and J ends, which lost 5 bases and 5 bases, there was a span of 16 bases. There are 14 residues in the CDR3.

V usage is TRBV19 and J usage is TRBJ1-2; the D gene is possibly TRBD1 (5 bases). This CDR3 contains 13 residues. The V end was cut by 7 bases, the J end by 0 bases, with 9 bases between. Germline V gene data show CDR1 as LNHDA and CDR2 as SQIVND (reference sequence). The CDR3 nucleotides read TGTGCCAGTACTGGGACTGCTAACTATGGCTACACCTTC. This sequence encodes CASTGTANYGYTF.

For this clone: The sample has other DNA sequences that encode this CDR3 too. V and J are TRBV11-2 and TRBJ2-1; TRBD2 might be the D (5 bases). V was trimmed by 1 base and J by 2 bases, leaving 9 bases between them. The length of the CDR3 is 15 residues. Germline V gives CDR1 SGHAT, CDR2 FQNNGV. This CDR3 reads CASSLAPGTYNEQFF. The CDR3 DNA reads TGTGCCAGCAGCTTAGCACCCGGGACCTACAATGAGCAGTTCTTC.

The rearrangement links TRBV5-6 to TRBJ2-3, with a tentative D call TRBD1 (5 bases). Trimming pared 0 bases from V and 3 bases from J, leaving 14 bases between. There are 16 residues in the CDR3. Germline-derived CDR1 and CDR2 are SGHDT and YYEEEE. For the CDR3, the DNA is TGTGCCAGCAGCTTGGTGAATGCTAGGGGAACAGATACGCAGTATTTT. It codes for CASSLVNARGTDTQYF.

The chain recombines TRBV10-3 with TRBJ1-2; D gene ambiguous. V was clipped by 3 bases and J by 5 bases, with 4 bases between them. CDR1 and CDR2 (germline): ENHRY, SYGVKD. This CDR3 is built from 11 residues. CDR3 in amino acids: CAISDLYGYTF. The CDR3 nucleotides read TGTGCCATCAGTGACCTATATGGCTACACCTTC.

V usage is TRBV2 and J usage is TRBJ1-3; weak D call: TRBD1 (5 bases). V was pared by 3 bases and J by 0 bases, with 12 bases between. The CDR3 spans 16 residues. Per germline, CDR1 SNHLY and CDR2 FYNNEI. CDR3 residues: CASSDAWGSSGNTIYF. For the CDR3, the DNA is TGTGCCAGCAGTGACGCGTGGGGCAGCTCTGGAAACACCATATATTTT.

J is TRBJ1-2 and V is TRBV28, with a tentative D call TRBD1 (6 bases). The germline V gene has CDR1 MDHEN and CDR2 SYDVKM. This CDR3 region has 15 residues. V lost 1 base and J 1 base, leaving 10 bases between the germline ends. The CDR3 spells CASSLFVQGNYGYTF. The CDR3 DNA follows: TGTGCCAGCAGTTTATTCGTACAGGGTAACTATGGCTACACCTTC.

The rearrangement uses TRBV7-8 and TRBJ1-3; tentatively, D is TRBD1 (6 bases). The CDR3 loop spans 16 amino acids. V lost 0 bases to trimming and J lost 2 bases, with 11 bases between them. Germline CDR1 SGHVS, CDR2 FQNEAQ. The CDR3 loop is CASSLAPTGPGNTIYF. CDR3 DNA sequence: TGTGCCAGCAGCTTAGCCCCCACAGGGCCTGGAAACACCATATATTTT.

The V and J genes are TRBV19 and TRBJ1-1; 8 bases are a match to TRBD1. The CDR3 is 15 amino acids. Losses at the gene ends were 5 bases for V and 2 bases for J; bases not matched to a gene: 7. Germline lookup yields CDR1 LNHDA and CDR2 SQIVND (reference sequence). CDR3 in amino acids: CASSPGTGLNTEAFF. CDR3 in DNA: TGTGCCAGTAGTCCAGGGACAGGACTCAACACTGAAGCTTTCTTT.

The V call is TRBV5-6, the J call TRBJ2-7, with D maybe TRBD2 (5 bases). This CDR3 has 14 residues. V lost 1 base and J lost 9, with 17 bases in between. Germline V gene sequence: CDR1 SGHDT, CDR2 YYEEEE. The CDR3 nucleotides are TGTGCCAGCAGCTTGCCTACATCACTAGAGGGGCAGTACTTC. Its protein product is CASSLPTSLEGQYF.

This rearrangement joins TRBV4-3 to TRBJ2-3; 11 bases line up with TRBD2. The germline V gene has CDR1 LGHNA and CDR2 YSLEER. The V gene end was trimmed by 0 bases and the J gene end by 2 bases; junction bases not matched to a gene: 7. The CDR3 runs to 18 residues. The CDR3 DNA is TGCGCCAGCAGCCAAGACTTACTAGCGGGGGAGTACACAGATACGCAGTATTTT. Amino acids: CASSQDLLAGEYTDTQYF.

The chain has TRBV7-8 and TRBJ2-3; TRBD2 agrees at 9 bases. V trimming: 5 bases; J trimming: 0 bases; junction bases outside the gene matches: 3. Germline V gene data show CDR1 as SGHVS and CDR2 as FQNEAQ. The CDR3 sequence is 15 residues long. The CDR3 protein is CASSAGLASTDTQYF. The CDR3 DNA follows: TGTGCCAGCAGCGCAGGACTAGCGAGCACAGATACGCAGTATTTT.

For the CDR3, the DNA is TGTGCCAGTAGTATAGCCCCCGCAGGGGCCAACTATGGCTACACCTTC. Amino acid sequence: CASSIAPAGANYGYTF. V is TRBV19 and J is TRBJ1-2, with D tentatively TRBD1 (6 bases). Germline V gene lookup returns CDR1 LNHDA and CDR2 SQIVND (reference sequence). The germline V and J ends were trimmed by 1 base and 2 bases, with 14 bases remaining between them. The CDR3 runs 16 residues.

The gene calls are TRBV5-5 and TRBJ1-2; TRBD1 matches at 9 bases. Unmatched junction bases numbered 4, after V lost 2 bases and J lost 2 bases. CDR1 is SGHKS and CDR2 is YYEKEE in the germline V gene (reference sequence). This CDR3 has 15 amino acids. The CDR3 nucleotides are TGTGCCAGCAGCTTTCTACAGGGGGCGAACTATGGCTACACCTTC. Translating it yields CASSFLQGANYGYTF.

The genes are TRBV3-1 (or the pseudogene TRBV3-2) and TRBJ1-3, with TRBD1 matching over 7 bases. J gave up 4 bases and V 4 bases, and 7 bases lay outside the gene matches. Germline CDR1 and CDR2: LGHDT and YNNKEL (reference sequence). The CDR3 contains 15 residues. In nucleotides, the CDR3 is TGTGCCAGCAGCCTAGCAGGGGGTTTCGGAAACACCATATATTTT. This gives the protein CASSLAGGFGNTIYF.

The rearrangement links TRBV19 to TRBJ1-3; D might be TRBD1 (6 bases). The V end was cut by 4 bases, the J end by 1 base, with 14 bases between. The CDR3 is 16 amino acids. Germline V lookup: CDR1 LNHDA, CDR2 SQIVND (reference sequence). The CDR3 protein is CASSNARTESGNTIYF. DNA of the CDR3: TGTGCCAGTAGTAACGCCCGGACAGAATCTGGAAACACCATATATTTT.

The CDR3 coding sequence is TGTGCCAGCAGCGTGACGGGGGGAAACTACGAGCAGTACTTC. As protein: CASSVTGGNYEQYF. The gene calls are TRBV9 and TRBJ2-7, with TRBD2 matching 7 bases. The CDR3 loop spans 14 amino acids. Looked up from germline, CDR1 is SGDLS and CDR2 is YYNGEE. Trimming took 2 bases from V and 3 from J; bases not matched to a gene: 5.

V gene TRBV12-5 combines with J gene TRBJ2-1; 8 bases line up with TRBD1. CDR3 length equals 15 residues. CDR1 LGHNT and CDR2 FRNRAP come from the germline V gene. V shed 6 bases, J shed 4 bases, and the junction held 8 bases outside the gene matches. The CDR3 loop reads CASGDRDRLYNEQFF. The CDR3 DNA reads TGTGCTAGTGGCGACCGGGACAGGTTATACAATGAGCAGTTCTTC.

This chain joins TRBV9 and TRBJ1-1; no firm D call. This CDR3 has 14 amino acids. The germline V and J ends were trimmed by 4 bases and 1 base, with 11 bases remaining between them. Germline CDR1 SGDLS, CDR2 YYNGEE. The CDR3 sequence: CASSSSVWNTEAFF. The CDR3 DNA reads as TGTGCCAGCAGCTCCAGTGTCTGGAACACTGAAGCTTTCTTT.

The sample holds one count of this clone. The CDR3 DNA reads as TGTGCCAGCAGCTCCCTAGAGGGCGACAATGAGCAGTTCTTC. Amino acid sequence: CASSSLEGDNEQFF. J is TRBJ2-1 and V is TRBV5-4, with a weak D call TRBD2 (5 bases). V shed 3 bases and J shed 5 bases, with 12 bases lying between them. Germline-derived CDR1 and CDR2 are SGHNT and YYREEE (reference sequence). The CDR3 contains 14 residues. Based on the CDR3 plus reference TRBV5-4 and TRBJ2-1, the full variable domain is ETGVTQSPTHLIKTRGQQVTLRCSSQSGHNTVSWYQQALGQGPQFIFQYYREEENGRGNFPPRFSGLQFPNYSSELNVNALELDDSALYLCASSSLEGDNEQFFGPGTRLTVL.